This T cell receptor beta chain was sequenced during a study of T-cell reconstitution after alpha-beta-depleted transplantation in children. Study-level results: Counts and diversity of T cells one year after transplant came mostly from newly produced T cells. Surviving recipient T cells and thymic progenitors underlay high day-60 TCRbeta diversity in some patients. Expanded clones from the graft, numbering several hundred, reportedly supplied alpha-beta T cells about two months after transplant.

With respect to this clonotype: Its antigen is currently unknown.

Looked up from germline, CDR1 is SGHKS and CDR2 is YYEKEE (reference sequence). CDR3 length: 15 amino acids. The trim removed 0 bases at V and 5 bases at J, leaving 6 bases unmatched. Preparation of the TCRbeta library was carried out with unique molecular identifiers. TCRdb fed the PCR reads into MiXCR, producing one record per CDR3 protein. The sample yields roughly 570,000 distinct CDR3 sequences, about a quarter seen once. The chain combines TRBV5-5 with TRBJ2-5; 8 positions agree with TRBD2. Sequenced material: PBMCs, taken before TCRalphabeta/CD19-depleted stem cell transplant. The receptor was isolated from a boy under two years old with Wiskott-Aldrich syndrome, due to receive a stem cell transplant. The DNA for the CDR3 is TGTGCCAGCAGCTTGGGGGTCGGGAGGGTCGAGACCCAGTACTTC. Protein sequence: CASSLGVGRVETQYF.